This entry describes one TCR beta chain. The sample is drawn from a study of blood T cell repertoires in COVID-19. Sequencing used immunoSEQ multiplex PCR; TCRdb keeps in-frame clones, though not all of them. Of just over 80,000 clones detected, about four fifths appear once; the ten largest clones hold around 40%. CDR1 LGHNA and CDR2 YNFKEQ come from the germline V gene. V was shortened by 0 bases and J by 4 bases, with 13 bases between the two germline ends. The CDR3 totals 16 residues. This TCR derives from a man aged 80 or over with acute or convalescent COVID-19. The sample was peripheral blood. V and J are TRBV4-2 and TRBJ1-3, with D hard to call. Here the CDR3 DNA reads TGTGCCAGCAGCCAAGAAGCCGGTGGGAGAGGAAACACCATATATTTT. This codes for CASSQEAGGRGNTIYF.